This note documents a single TCR beta chain sequence. The CDR3 spans 11 residues. Trimming took 3 bases from V and 5 from J, leaving 5 bases between them. In germline, CDR1 is SGHDT, CDR2 YYEEEE. In the authors' workflow: By means of reference gene primer amplification, nucleated cell counts were estimated. Method: immunoSEQ multiplex PCR; TCRdb's copy keeps in-frame clones and lacks some. V and J calls and clone size are as listed in that table; D and trimming were resolved from the DNA. The profile shows 13,000 to 15,000 clones, approximately 83% of them singletons. This specimen belongs to a study of blood T cell repertoires in COVID-19. Across the study: Researchers got acute and convalescent COVID-19 samples from the United States, Italy and Spain. The cDNA or gDNA used as material had been derived from T cells, B-cell-depleted T cells, or PBMCs.

The chain carries TRBV5-6 and TRBJ2-5; D uncertain. The clonotype was recovered from a human donor in a cohort sampled during active COVID-19. The sample was peripheral blood. The CDR3 loop is CASSSTETQYF. CDR3 DNA sequence: TGTGCCAGCAGCTCAACTGAGACCCAGTACTTC.